This TCR beta chain was documented in a study of sequential checkpoint blockade in melanoma. On the study more broadly: Maintenance nivolumab came after either treatment sequence.

The treatment is: randomized to nivolumab then ipilimumab (arm A) or the reverse (arm B). PBMC sorting kept live CD3+CD8+ cells without CD19 or CD56. The CDR3 sequence is 16 residues long. Trimming removed 2 bases from V and 0 bases from J; junction bases left unmatched: 4. CDR1 is SGDLS and CDR2 is YYNGEE in the germline V gene. TCRdb's copy holds only in-frame clones and misses some; the assay was immunoSEQ multiplex PCR. The sample consists of fewer than 35,000 clones, about three quarters of them appearing once. The chain is built from TRBV9 and TRBJ1-1; 10 nucleotides match TRBD1. The TCR comes from a human donor with melanoma. Sequencing used CD8+ T cells sorted from blood (inferred from file names), obtained from a patient given nivolumab and ipilimumab in sequence. The chain's CDR3 is CASSVGTGVMNTEAFF. CDR3 bases: TGTGCCAGCAGCGTGGGGACAGGGGTTATGAACACTGAAGCTTTCTTT.